These 4 T cell receptor beta chains were sequenced from one sample in a study of blood T cell repertoires in COVID-19. Assay used: immunoSEQ multiplex PCR; TCRdb lists only in-frame clones, some missing. Counted here are around 50,000 clones, about 80% occurring once; the ten biggest clones make up approximately 20%. The sequencing input was peripheral blood. Receptors originate from a woman aged 55-75 years with acute or convalescent COVID-19.

The gene calls are TRBV7-3 and TRBJ1-4; TRBD1 matches at 9 bases. V lost 5 bases to trimming and J lost 11 bases; unmatched junction nucleotides: 6. From germline, CDR1 is SGHTA and CDR2 FQGTGA. This CDR3 is built from 13 residues. This CDR3 reads CASSMGQGGKLFF. As DNA, the CDR3 is TGTGCCAGCAGCATGGGACAGGGAGGGAAACTGTTTTTT.

The sample holds one count of this clone. V gene TRBV5-1 combines with J gene TRBJ2-7; a weak D match, TRBD1 (5 bases). Trimming took off 3 bases at V and 1 base at J, with 8 bases between the two ends. The germline CDR1 and CDR2 sequences are SGHRS and YFSETQ. CDR3 size: 13 residues. The chain's CDR3 is CASSYDSSYEQYF. CDR3 bases: TGCGCCAGCAGCTACGACAGTTCCTACGAGCAGTACTTC.

The V and J genes are TRBV14 and TRBJ2-7, with TRBD1 identical over 7 bases. V lost 0 bases to trimming and J lost 3 bases; unmatched junction nucleotides: 5. The CDR3 is made up of 15 amino acids. CDR1 and CDR2 from the germline V gene are SGHDN and FVKESK. CDR3 coding DNA: TGTGCCAGCAGCCAAGATAGGGGGCGTTTCTACGAGCAGTACTTC. As protein: CASSQDRGRFYEQYF.

CDR3 nucleotide sequence: TGTGCCAGCAGGGTCGGACGGGATGATGGCTACACCTTC. Translation gives CASRVGRDDGYTF. The chain links TRBV28 to TRBJ1-2; D gene uncertain. CDR3 length: 13 amino acids. V was clipped by 6 bases and J by 6 bases, with 14 bases between them. CDR1 MDHEN and CDR2 SYDVKM come from the germline V gene.